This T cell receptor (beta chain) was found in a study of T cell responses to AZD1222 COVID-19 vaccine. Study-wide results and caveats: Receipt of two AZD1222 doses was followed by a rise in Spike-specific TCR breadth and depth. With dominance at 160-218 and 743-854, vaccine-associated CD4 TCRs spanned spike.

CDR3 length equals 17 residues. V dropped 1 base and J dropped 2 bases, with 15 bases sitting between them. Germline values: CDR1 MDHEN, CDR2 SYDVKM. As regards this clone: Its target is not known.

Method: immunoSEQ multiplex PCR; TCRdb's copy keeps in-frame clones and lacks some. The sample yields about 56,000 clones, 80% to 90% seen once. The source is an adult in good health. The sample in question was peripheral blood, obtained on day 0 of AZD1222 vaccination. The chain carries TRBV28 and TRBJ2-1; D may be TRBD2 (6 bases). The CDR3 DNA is TGTGCCAGCAGTTTATCTGGTCTGCGGGGCACCTACAATGAGCAGTTCTTC. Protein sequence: CASSLSGLRGTYNEQFF.